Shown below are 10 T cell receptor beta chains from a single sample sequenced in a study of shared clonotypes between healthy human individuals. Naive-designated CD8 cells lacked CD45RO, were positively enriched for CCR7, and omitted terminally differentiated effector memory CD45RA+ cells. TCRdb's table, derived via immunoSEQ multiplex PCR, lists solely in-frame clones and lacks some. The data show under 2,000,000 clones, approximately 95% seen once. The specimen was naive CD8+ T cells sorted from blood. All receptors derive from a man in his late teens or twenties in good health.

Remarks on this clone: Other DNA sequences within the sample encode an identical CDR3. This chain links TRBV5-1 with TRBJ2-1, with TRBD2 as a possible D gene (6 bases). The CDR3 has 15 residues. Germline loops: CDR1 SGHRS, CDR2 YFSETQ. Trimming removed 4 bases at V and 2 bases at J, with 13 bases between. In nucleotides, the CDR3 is TGCGCCAGCAGCCTGGTGGGAGGCGCCTACAATGAGCAGTTCTTC. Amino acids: CASSLVGGAYNEQFF.

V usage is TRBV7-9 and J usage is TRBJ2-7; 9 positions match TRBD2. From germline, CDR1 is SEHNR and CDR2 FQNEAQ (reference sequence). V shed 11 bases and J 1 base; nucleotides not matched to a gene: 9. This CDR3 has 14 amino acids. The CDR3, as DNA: TGTGCCGGGGATTTAGCGGGAGAATCCTACGAGCAGTACTTC. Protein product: CAGDLAGESYEQYF.

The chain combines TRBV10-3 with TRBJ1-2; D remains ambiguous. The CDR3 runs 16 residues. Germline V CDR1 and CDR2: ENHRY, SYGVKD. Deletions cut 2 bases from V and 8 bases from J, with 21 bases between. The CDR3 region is CAISENGVDPTGGYTF. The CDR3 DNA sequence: TGTGCCATCAGTGAGAATGGGGTGGATCCTACGGGAGGCTACACCTTC.

The CDR3 bases are TGTGCCAGCAGCGTAGAGGGGGGAGGGCCCCGAGAGCAGTACTTC. Translating gives CASSVEGGGPREQYF. The chain combines TRBV9 with TRBJ2-7; perhaps TRBD2 as D (7 bases). The CDR3 has 15 amino acids. Trimming took off 0 bases at V and 7 bases at J, with 17 bases between the two ends. Germline lookup yields CDR1 SGDLS and CDR2 YYNGEE.

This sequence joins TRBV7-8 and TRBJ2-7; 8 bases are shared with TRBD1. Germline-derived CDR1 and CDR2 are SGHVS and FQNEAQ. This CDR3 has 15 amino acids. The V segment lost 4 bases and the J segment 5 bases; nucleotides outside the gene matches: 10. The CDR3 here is CASSSDGQGWDEQYF. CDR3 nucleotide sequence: TGTGCCAGCAGCTCCGACGGACAGGGTTGGGACGAGCAGTACTTC.

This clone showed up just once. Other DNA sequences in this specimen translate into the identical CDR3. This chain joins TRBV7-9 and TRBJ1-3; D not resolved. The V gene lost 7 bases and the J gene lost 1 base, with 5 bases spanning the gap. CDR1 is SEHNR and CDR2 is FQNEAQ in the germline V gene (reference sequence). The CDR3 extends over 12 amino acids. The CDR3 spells CASTLSGNTIYF. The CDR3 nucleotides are TGTGCCAGCACACTTTCTGGAAACACCATATATTTT.

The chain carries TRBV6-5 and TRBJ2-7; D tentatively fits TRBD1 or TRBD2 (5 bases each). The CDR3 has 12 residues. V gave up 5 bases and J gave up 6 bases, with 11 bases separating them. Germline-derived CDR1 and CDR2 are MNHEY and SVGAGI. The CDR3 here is CASSPAGSEQYF. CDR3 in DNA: TGTGCCAGCAGTCCCGCAGGGAGCGAGCAGTACTTC.

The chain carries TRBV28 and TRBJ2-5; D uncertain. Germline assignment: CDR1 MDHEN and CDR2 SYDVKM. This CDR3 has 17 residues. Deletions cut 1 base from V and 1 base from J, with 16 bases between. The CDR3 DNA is TGTGCCAGCAGTTTATCTCTCGCGGCGCTACTCCAAGAGACCCAGTACTTC. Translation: CASSLSLAALLQETQYF.

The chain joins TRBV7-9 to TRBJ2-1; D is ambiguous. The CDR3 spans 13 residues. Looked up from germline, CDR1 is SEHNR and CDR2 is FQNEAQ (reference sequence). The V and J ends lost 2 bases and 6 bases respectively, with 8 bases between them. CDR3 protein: CASSLNTLNEQFF. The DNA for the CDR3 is TGTGCCAGCAGCTTAAACACCCTCAATGAGCAGTTCTTC.

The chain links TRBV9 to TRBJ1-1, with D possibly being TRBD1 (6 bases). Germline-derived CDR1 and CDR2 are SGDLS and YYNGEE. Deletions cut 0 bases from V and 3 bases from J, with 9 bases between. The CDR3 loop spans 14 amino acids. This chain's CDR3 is CASSVGRGHTEAFF. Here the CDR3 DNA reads TGTGCCAGCAGCGTAGGCCGGGGGCACACTGAAGCTTTCTTT.